This T cell receptor beta chain was profiled in a study of T cell changes during pregnancy in multiple sclerosis. Generated by immunoSEQ multiplex PCR, the TCRdb table keeps only in-frame clones and is missing some. The sample records over 80,000 clones, 90% being singletons. This specimen consisted of peripheral blood, obtained in the second trimester of pregnancy. This receptor was identified in a female donor in good health, enrolled as a control in a pregnancy study.

CDR3 protein: CASRKGQPYEQYF. Written as DNA, the CDR3 is TGTGCCAGCAGGAAGGGACAGCCCTACGAGCAGTACTTC. The chain recombines TRBV27 with TRBJ2-7; TRBD1 agrees at 7 bases. Germline V gene sequence: CDR1 MNHEY, CDR2 SMNVEV (reference sequence). The V gene end was trimmed by 6 bases and the J gene end by 2 bases; junction bases not matched to a gene: 4. This CDR3 contains 13 residues.